The 21 T cell receptor beta chains below were found in one sample sequenced in a study of graft-versus-host responses after intestinal transplantation. Only in-frame clones appear in the TCRdb table, and some are missing; sequencing was by immunoSEQ multiplex PCR. The sample records more than 90,000 clones, more than 90% being singletons. Their antigens are not known. The sequenced sample was unstimulated CD4+ T cells sorted from spleen or lymph node cells, obtained before transplant. The origin of the receptors is a human donor who was the organ donor for an intestinal transplant.

This chain links TRBV28 with TRBJ1-1, with D possibly matching TRBD1 (6 bases). The CDR3 contains 12 residues. Between the trimmed V and J ends, which lost 5 bases and 7 bases, there was a span of 11 bases. Germline V gene sequence: CDR1 MDHEN, CDR2 SYDVKM. This chain's CDR3 is CASSPRGGEAFF. CDR3 sequence (DNA): TGTGCCAGCAGTCCCAGGGGAGGTGAAGCTTTCTTT.

This chain connects TRBV11-2 to TRBJ2-2, with D unresolved. Per germline, CDR1 SGHAT and CDR2 FQNNGV. This CDR3 is built from 12 residues. Trimming removed 1 base from V and 10 bases from J, with 7 bases in between. CDR3 amino acids: CASSLASVELFF. The CDR3 region has the DNA TGTGCCAGCAGCTTAGCCAGCGTGGAGCTGTTTTTT.

The chain employs TRBV6-5 and TRBJ2-5, with a possible D match to TRBD2 (6 bases). Germline V gene sequence: CDR1 MNHEY, CDR2 SVGAGI. The V end lost 7 bases, the J end lost 1 base, and 13 bases lay between the germline ends. The CDR3 is 14 amino acids. Written as DNA, the CDR3 is TGTGCCAGCACCGGGAGCAGTGGCCAAGAGACCCAGTACTTC. It codes for CASTGSSGQETQYF.

CDR3 amino acids: CATGRLRANEKLFF. For the CDR3, the DNA is TGTGCCACAGGAAGGTTGAGGGCTAATGAAAAACTGTTTTTT. The rearrangement joins TRBV28 to TRBJ1-4, with no clear D. Germline V gives CDR1 MDHEN, CDR2 SYDVKM. The CDR3 has 14 residues. V was shortened by 10 bases and J by 3 bases, with 15 bases between the two germline ends.

As concerns this clone: Other nucleotide sequences in the sample specify the same CDR3. V gene TRBV18 combines with J gene TRBJ2-7; 7 nucleotides line up with TRBD1. The CDR3 has 14 residues. With 3 bases clipped from V and 3 bases from J, the junction kept 5 bases outside the gene matches. CDR1 and CDR2 from the germline V gene are KGHSH and LQKENI. CDR3 loop: CASSPGTGDYEQYF. In DNA, the CDR3 is TGTGCCAGCTCACCGGGAACAGGGGACTACGAGCAGTACTTC.

This clone occurred once. V is TRBV6-1 and J is TRBJ1-3; the D is unclear. The CDR3 runs to 17 residues. Between the trimmed V and J ends, which lost 0 bases and 1 base, there was a span of 13 bases. Looked up from germline, CDR1 is MNHNS and CDR2 is SASEGT. The CDR3 nucleotides are TGTGCCAGCAGTGAAGCGTTGGGTAGAAAATCTGGAAACACCATATATTTT. Translating gives CASSEALGRKSGNTIYF.

This chain uses TRBV6-6 with TRBJ1-1; 7 positions match TRBD1. V lost 5 bases, J lost 0 bases, and 9 bases stayed unmatched. CDR3 size: 16 residues. The germline CDR1 and CDR2 sequences are MNHNY and SVGAGI (reference sequence). The CDR3 is CASSPWDSFMNTEAFF. CDR3 DNA: TGTGCCAGCAGTCCCTGGGACAGCTTCATGAACACTGAAGCTTTCTTT.

This rearrangement joins TRBV6-1 to TRBJ2-3; 7 bases are a match to TRBD1. Germline trimming cut 4 bases from V and 4 bases from J; bases unmatched to any gene: 5. The CDR3 is 14 amino acids. Germline CDR1 MNHNS, CDR2 SASEGT. The chain's CDR3 is CASSVLQGADTQYF. The CDR3, as DNA: TGTGCCAGCAGTGTCCTGCAGGGGGCAGATACGCAGTATTTT.

This chain uses TRBV3-1 (or the pseudogene TRBV3-2) with TRBJ1-1, with D possibly being TRBD1 (5 bases). The CDR3 runs 9 residues. The germline gives CDR1 LGHDT, CDR2 YNNKEL (reference sequence). Trimming left V 11 bases short and J 7 bases short, with 8 bases between. This CDR3 is CAGGNEAFF. CDR3 nucleotide sequence: TGTGCCGGGGGGAATGAAGCTTTCTTT.

J is TRBJ2-7 and V is TRBV4-2; the D is unclear. The germline CDR1 and CDR2 sequences are LGHNA and YNFKEQ. The CDR3 length is 14 residues. V lost 0 bases and J lost 6, with 12 bases in between. CDR3: CASSQEDGNREQYF. CDR3 in DNA: TGTGCCAGCAGCCAAGAAGACGGCAATCGCGAGCAGTACTTC.

The chain recombines TRBV6-1 with TRBJ2-7; 10 bases are shared with TRBD1. This CDR3 comprises 15 residues. The V segment lost 4 bases and the J segment 9 bases; nucleotides outside the gene matches: 12. Looked up from germline, CDR1 is MNHNS and CDR2 is SASEGT. The CDR3 sequence: CASSAVGTGAVGQYF. The CDR3 DNA follows: TGTGCCAGCAGTGCCGTGGGGACAGGGGCAGTCGGGCAGTACTTC.

V usage is TRBV7-2 and J usage is TRBJ1-2; 11 positions match TRBD1. The V and J ends lost 5 bases and 3 bases, in that order; junction bases with no gene match: 8. There are 16 residues in the CDR3. Germline lookup yields CDR1 SGHTA and CDR2 FQGNSA. The CDR3 region has the DNA TGTGCCAGCAGCCCACCGGGACAGGGGGTTTACTATGGCTACACCTTC. Its protein is CASSPPGQGVYYGYTF.

The chain employs TRBV5-4 and TRBJ1-2; 9 bases are shared with TRBD1. V lost 0 bases, J lost 1 base, and 1 base stayed unmatched. This CDR3 is built from 15 residues. Germline V gene lookup returns CDR1 SGHNT and CDR2 YYREEE (reference sequence). CDR3 region: CASSLGQGVNYGYTF. The DNA of the CDR3 is TGTGCCAGCAGCTTGGGACAGGGGGTTAACTATGGCTACACCTTC. The whole variable domain, remainder taken from reference TRBV5-4 and TRBJ1-2, is ETGVTQSPTHLIKTRGQQVTLRCSSQSGHNTVSWYQQALGQGPQFIFQYYREEENGRGNFPPRFSGLQFPNYSSELNVNALELDDSALYLCASSLGQGVNYGYTFGSGTRLTVV.

The CDR3 spells CASRGGAANTEAFF. The DNA of the CDR3 is TGTGCCAGCAGGGGGGGGGCGGCGAACACTGAAGCTTTCTTT. The chain is built from TRBV6-6 and TRBJ1-1; weak D call: TRBD1 (6 bases). V lost 6 bases and J 1 base, leaving 12 bases between the germline ends. Germline V lookup: CDR1 MNHNY, CDR2 SVGAGI (reference sequence). This CDR3 region has 14 residues.

Notes on this clone: Mismatch with germline at one junction end may stem from a read error. The chain employs TRBV19 and TRBJ1-1; D not resolved. The germline gives CDR1 LNHDA, CDR2 SQIVND (reference sequence). The CDR3 loop spans 15 amino acids. The CDR3 region is CASSMPTGVNTEASF. The CDR3 bases are TGTGCCAGTAGTATGCCAACTGGGGTGAACACTGAAGCTTCCTTT. The full variable domain, its missing parts supplied by reference TRBV19 and TRBJ1-1, is DGGITQSPKYLFRKEGQNVTLSCEQNLNHDAMYWYRQDPGQGLRLIYYSQIVNDFQKGDIAEGYSVSREKKESFPLTVTSAQKNPTAFYLCASSMPTGVNTEASFGQGTRLTVV.

The chain joins TRBV7-9 to TRBJ1-4; D gene ambiguous. Looked up from germline, CDR1 is SEHNR and CDR2 is FQNEAQ (reference sequence). Trimming pared 5 bases from V and 0 bases from J, leaving 10 bases between. This CDR3 has 15 residues. CDR3: CASSQALSTNEKLFF. The CDR3 DNA reads as TGTGCCAGCAGCCAAGCACTCTCAACTAATGAAAAACTGTTTTTT.

V usage is TRBV29-1 and J usage is TRBJ2-5; a weak D match, TRBD1 (6 bases). V was cut by 4 bases and J by 2 bases, with 17 bases left in between. Germline CDR1 SQVTM, CDR2 ANQGSEA. This CDR3 contains 15 residues. The CDR3 spells CSVATGFGGQETQYF. The CDR3 nucleotides are TGCAGCGTTGCTACAGGGTTTGGGGGACAAGAGACCCAGTACTTC.

CDR3 sequence: CASTPPTSGVQETQYF. The CDR3 coding sequence is TGTGCCAGCACCCCCCCTACTAGCGGAGTCCAAGAGACCCAGTACTTC. The J gene is TRBJ2-5, the V gene TRBV7-9, with TRBD2 identical over 8 bases. This CDR3 contains 16 residues. Unmatched junction bases numbered 11, after V lost 7 bases and J lost 1 base. The V gene's germline CDR1 is SEHNR and CDR2 FQNEAQ (reference sequence).

J is TRBJ2-2 and V is TRBV29-1; D is possibly TRBD2 (7 bases). V was pared by 4 bases and J by 7 bases, with 22 bases between. The length of the CDR3 is 16 residues. Per the germline V gene, CDR1 is SQVTM and CDR2 is ANQGSEA. CDR3 in amino acids: CSVGAPGAGAGGELFF. CDR3 DNA sequence: TGCAGCGTTGGGGCACCTGGGGCGGGGGCCGGCGGGGAGCTGTTTTTT.

The chain uses TRBV19 and TRBJ1-4, with D unresolved. Germline-derived CDR1 and CDR2 are LNHDA and SQIVND (reference sequence). Between the trimmed V and J ends, which lost 3 bases and 4 bases, there was a span of 3 bases. This CDR3 is built from 12 residues. CDR3 sequence reads: CASSIYNEKLFF. The CDR3 DNA follows: TGTGCCAGTAGTATCTATAATGAAAAACTGTTTTTT.

The chain couples TRBV5-1 to TRBJ1-3; tentative D call: TRBD1 (5 bases). The CDR3 length is 16 residues. The V end was cut by 4 bases, the J end by 0 bases, with 14 bases between. CDR1 is SGHRS and CDR2 is YFSETQ in the germline V gene. CDR3 in amino acids: CASSPRGAPSGNTIYF. Written as DNA, the CDR3 is TGCGCCAGCAGCCCAAGAGGGGCCCCCTCTGGAAACACCATATATTTT.